The TCR beta chain under discussion was sequenced for a study of T cell clonality in common variable immunodeficiency. At least ten counts were recorded for this clone. The antigen remains unidentified. The CDR3 is cut off 3 residues early in the read; its end comes from the germline J gene. The CDR3 loop spans 13 amino acids. Germline V lookup: CDR1 MNHNS, CDR2 SASEGT. Trimming removed 0 bases from V and 5 bases from J, with 7 bases in between. Findings and limits, study-wide: In common variable immunodeficiency, TCR beta chains reportedly carried fewer deletions and N-nucleotide insertions. Compared with healthy controls, CVID subjects showed increased TCRbeta clonality, mostly in about a third. T cell subpopulation sequencing would be needed to explain CVID clonality.

Produced via immunoSEQ multiplex PCR; TCRdb's table is partial and in-frame only. Listed for the sample are about 35,000 clones, none seen a single time. The TCR sequence derives from a person aged 18 to 75 in good health. The V and J genes are TRBV6-1 and TRBJ1-1; the D is unclear. The sample was peripheral blood mononuclear cells. CDR3: CASSEARSTEAFF. The sequenced part of the CDR3 DNA is TGTGCCAGCAGTGAAGCGCGGAGTACTGAA.